The present T cell receptor (beta chain) was sequenced within a study of cytomegalovirus exposure and HLA in healthy donors. Study in general: Genotyping of roughly 400 donors showed that 70% to 90% belonged to the Caucasian-associated ancestry cluster. Study results and caveats: Researchers reported in a later analysis that a missense DCLRE1C variant was tied to TCR beta V- and J-gene trimming. Investigators reported 150 to 200 TCR beta chains as tied to cytomegalovirus.

A note on this clone: What it binds is not known.

In the PCR, 60 Vbeta and 13 Jbeta primers were used. Using immunoSEQ multiplex PCR, the repertoire was profiled, and TCRdb retains in-frame clones only, with some absent. The sample yields fewer than 100,000 clones, approximately 80% seen once. V lost 3 bases to trimming and J lost 5 bases, with 8 bases between them. This CDR3 contains 12 residues. Per germline, CDR1 SGHTA and CDR2 FQGNSA. This receptor was taken from a man between 40 and 49 years old in good health and CMV-seronegative. This chain joins TRBV7-2 and TRBJ2-7; tentatively, D is TRBD2 (5 bases). The sequenced sample consisted of PBMCs. The CDR3 coding sequence is TGTGCCAGCAGCTTTTCCGGGAACGAGCAGTACTTC. It translates to CASSFSGNEQYF.